These 17 T cell receptor beta chains were all obtained from the same sample, sequenced in a study of shared clonotypes between healthy human individuals. Libraries were prepared by immunoSEQ multiplex PCR; TCRdb keeps only in-frame clonotypes and omits some of them. Of under 150,000 clones listed, 55% to 80% are singletons. Sample: memory CD8+ T cells sorted from blood. This sample's subset: CD45RO+ cells pooled with CCR7-negative TemRA cells. The receptor set was obtained from a woman in her twenties or thirties in good health.

V usage is TRBV7-9 and J usage is TRBJ2-7; no clear D. The CDR3 is made up of 13 amino acids. Germline CDR1 is SEHNR and CDR2 is FQNEAQ (reference sequence). Between the trimmed V and J ends, which lost 3 bases and 2 bases, there was a span of 8 bases. CDR3: CASSLDGTYEQYF. DNA for the CDR3: TGTGCCAGCAGCTTGGACGGTACCTACGAGCAGTACTTC.

This clone was recorded at least ten times. This may arise from a read error, as a much more abundant clone is one base away. Other nucleotide sequences from this sample produce the same CDR3. The rearrangement uses TRBV6-1 and TRBJ2-2, with TRBD2 matching 12 bases. Germline V lookup: CDR1 MNHNS, CDR2 SASEGT. The CDR3 length is 15 residues. J gave up 6 bases and V 3 bases, and 2 bases lay outside the gene matches. The CDR3 DNA is TGTGCCAGCAGTGAGACTAGCGGGAGTCCCGGGGAGCTGTTTTTT. Amino acids: CASSETSGSPGELFF.

The chain carries TRBV16 and TRBJ2-7; 7 bases map to TRBD1. The germline CDR1 and CDR2 sequences are KGHSY and FQNENV. This CDR3 comprises 14 residues. The junction had 2 bases not matched to a gene; V was cut back by 2 bases and J by 1 base. CDR3 region: CASSQGTVSYEQYF. The CDR3 nucleotides are TGTGCCAGCAGCCAAGGGACAGTTTCCTACGAGCAGTACTTC.

The chain recombines TRBV7-8 with TRBJ2-1, with D perhaps matching TRBD2 (5 bases). The CDR3 runs 16 residues. V gave up 0 bases and J gave up 3 bases, with 12 bases separating them. From germline, CDR1 is SGHVS and CDR2 FQNEAQ. The CDR3 reads CASSLAYRRGYNEQFF. CDR3 DNA: TGTGCCAGCAGCTTAGCATACCGTCGGGGCTACAATGAGCAGTTCTTC.

This clone was found many times. This chain uses TRBV28 with TRBJ2-3; TRBD1 or TRBD2 may be the D gene (6 bases each). The CDR3 consists of 14 residues. Germline V gene data show CDR1 as MDHEN and CDR2 as SYDVKM. The ends were cut back, 7 bases at V and 2 bases at J, with 13 bases in the middle. Written as DNA, the CDR3 is TGTGCCAGCAACAGGGACTCAGACACAGATACGCAGTATTTT. Translation gives CASNRDSDTDTQYF.

The chain links TRBV27 to TRBJ2-6, with 8 nucleotides matching TRBD2. The CDR3 is 18 residues long. Germline loops: CDR1 MNHEY, CDR2 SMNVEV (reference sequence). Trimming took 5 bases from V and 1 from J; bases not matched to a gene: 10. CDR3 region: CASSPLGGGLSGANVLTF. The CDR3, as DNA: TGTGCCAGCAGTCCCCTCGGGGGGGGCTTATCTGGGGCCAACGTCCTGACTTTC.

The chain recombines TRBV15 with TRBJ1-3; 7 nucleotides align to TRBD1. The CDR3 covers 16 residues. Trimming took 5 bases from V and 0 from J; bases not matched to a gene: 7. Germline V gene sequence: CDR1 LNHNV, CDR2 YYDKDF (reference sequence). The CDR3 loop reads CATSEGAPHSGNTIYF. Here the CDR3 DNA reads TGTGCCACCAGCGAGGGGGCCCCACACTCTGGAAACACCATATATTTT.

The chain joins TRBV6-1 to TRBJ1-2, with unresolved D. Germline V CDR1 and CDR2: MNHNS, SASEGT. The CDR3 is 13 residues long. With 3 bases removed from V and 7 bases from J, the gap between germline ends came to 12 bases. CDR3 amino acids: CASSELELGGYTF. The CDR3 coding sequence is TGTGCCAGCAGTGAGCTGGAGCTGGGTGGCTACACCTTC.

This chain connects TRBV25-1 to TRBJ1-5; perhaps TRBD1 as D (6 bases). Trimming took off 1 base at V and 5 bases at J, with 15 bases between the two ends. The CDR3 length is 16 residues. Per the germline V gene, CDR1 is MGHDK and CDR2 is SYGVNS. The DNA of the CDR3 is TGTGCCAGCAGTGAATTGGGGGGCGACCGGGATCAGCCCCAGCATTTT. It is translated as CASSELGGDRDQPQHF. Filled out from reference TRBV25-1 and TRBJ1-5, the complete variable domain reads EADIYQTPRYLVIGTGKKITLECSQTMGHDKMYWYQQDPGMELHLIHYSYGVNSTEKGDLSSESTVSRIRTEHFPLTLESARPSHTSQYLCASSELGGDRDQPQHFGDGTRLSIL.

This clone turned up a few times. The V call is TRBV7-9, the J call TRBJ2-5, with a weak D call TRBD2 (6 bases). Germline CDR1 and CDR2: SEHNR and FQNEAQ (reference sequence). Trimming stripped 3 bases from V and 5 bases from J, with 10 bases between. The CDR3 totals 13 residues. In DNA, the CDR3 is TGTGCCAGCAGCTTCGAGACTAGGGAGACCCAGTACTTC. This encodes CASSFETRETQYF.

The chain couples TRBV28 to TRBJ2-3; the match to TRBD2 covers 9 bases. The germline V gene encodes CDR1 MDHEN and CDR2 SYDVKM. J lost 6 bases, V lost 5 bases, and 6 bases had no gene match. The CDR3 spans 14 residues. In DNA form, the CDR3 reads TGTGCCAGCAGTCAGCTAGCGGGATTTGATACGCAGTATTTT. This gives the protein CASSQLAGFDTQYF.

The rearrangement links TRBV15 to TRBJ2-7; D may be TRBD2 (5 bases). The V gene's germline CDR1 is LNHNV and CDR2 YYDKDF (reference sequence). V lost 1 base and J lost 5, with 12 bases in between. This CDR3 has 14 amino acids. The CDR3 DNA follows: TGTGCCACCAGCAGAGTACGGGAACCCCACGAGCAGTACTTC. Translating it yields CATSRVREPHEQYF.

This clone appeared a few times. The rearrangement uses TRBV29-1 and TRBJ2-7; D is possibly TRBD1 (6 bases). The germline CDR1 and CDR2 sequences are SQVTM and ANQGSEA. Trimming left V 4 bases short and J 0 bases short, with 10 bases between. This CDR3 is built from 13 residues. The CDR3 DNA follows: TGCAGCGTTGGGACAGCCTTCTCCTACGAGCAGTACTTC. It codes for CSVGTAFSYEQYF.

The rearrangement joins TRBV2 to TRBJ2-7; a weak D match, TRBD2 (6 bases). The CDR3 has 14 amino acids. Looked up from germline, CDR1 is SNHLY and CDR2 is FYNNEI. The V gene lost 8 bases and the J gene lost 0 bases, with 14 bases spanning the gap. The CDR3 DNA sequence: TGTGCCAGCCTAGCTAGCGCCTACTCCTACGAGCAGTACTTC. Its translation is CASLASAYSYEQYF.

The CDR3: CASSQGQLGEKLFF. The CDR3 DNA follows: TGTGCCAGCAGCCAAGGGCAGCTCGGTGAAAAACTGTTTTTT. The chain recombines TRBV4-2 with TRBJ1-4; D gene unclear. Trimming removed 1 base from V and 7 bases from J, with 10 bases in between. The CDR3 is 14 residues long. Germline V gene sequence: CDR1 LGHNA, CDR2 YNFKEQ.

This chain links TRBV11-2 with TRBJ2-1; D unresolved. V lost 4 bases to trimming and J lost 4 bases, with 11 bases between them. The CDR3 totals 14 residues. Germline assignment: CDR1 SGHAT and CDR2 FQNNGV. CDR3 residues: CASSSAGGYNEQFF. CDR3 nucleotide sequence: TGTGCCAGCAGCTCAGCTGGCGGTTACAATGAGCAGTTCTTC. The whole variable domain, remainder taken from reference TRBV11-2 and TRBJ2-1, is EAGVAQSPRYKIIEKRQSVAFWCNPISGHATLYWYQQILGQGPKLLIQFQNNGVVDDSQLPKDRFSAERLKGVDSTLKIQPAKLEDSAVYLCASSSAGGYNEQFFGPGTRLTVL.

This rearrangement joins TRBV23-1 to TRBJ1-2, with D possibly matching TRBD1 (5 bases). TRBV23-1 is annotated as an ORF whose role is uncertain. Trimming removed 8 bases at V and 4 bases at J, with 17 bases between. The CDR3 runs to 14 residues. In DNA, the CDR3 is TGCGCCAGCTCGACCCATCAGAGGGGCTATGGCTACACCTTC. This gives the protein CASSTHQRGYGYTF.